What follows are 11 T cell receptor beta chains derived from one specimen sequenced in a study of CD8 T cells in ankylosing spondylitis. TCRdb reprocessed the 5' RACE reads with MiXCR, giving one entry per CDR3 protein. The sample carries around 320,000 distinct CDR3 sequences, under 25% recorded once. The sample taken for sequencing was blood, either unsorted or a sorted T cell fraction (not recorded which). The receptor source for this set is a female donor with ankylosing spondylitis or in good health (not recorded which).

V is TRBV12-3 or TRBV12-4 and J is TRBJ2-1; TRBD2 matches at 8 bases. The V gene end was trimmed by 7 bases and the J gene end by 6 bases; junction bases not matched to a gene: 14. This CDR3 region has 16 residues. CDR3 DNA sequence: TGTGCCAGCATCCCCATAGCGGGATTGGGTCCCAATGAGCAGTTCTTC. Its translation: CASIPIAGLGPNEQFF.

V is TRBV7-2 and J is TRBJ2-5; no definite D call. CDR3 size: 14 residues. V lost 4 bases and J 5 bases, leaving 14 bases between the germline ends. Germline CDR1 is SGHTA and CDR2 is FQGNSA. CDR3 loop: CASSSPGGWETQYF. The CDR3 coding sequence is TGTGCCAGCAGCTCCCCCGGTGGATGGGAGACCCAGTACTTC. The entire variable domain, with the rest obtained from reference TRBV7-2 and TRBJ2-5, is as follows: GAGVSQSPSNKVTEKGKDVELRCDPISGHTALYWYRQSLGQGLEFLIYFQGNSAPDKSGLPSDRFSAERTGGSVSTLTIQRTQQEDSAVYLCASSSPGGWETQYFGPGTRLLVL.

V and J are TRBV2 and TRBJ1-5; no clear D. Per germline, CDR1 SNHLY and CDR2 FYNNEI. This CDR3 comprises 14 residues. V was pared by 9 bases and J by 1 base, with 13 bases between. The CDR3, as DNA: TGTGCCAGGGGAACTCCGACGAGCAATCAGCCCCAGCATTTT. Translating it yields CARGTPTSNQPQHF.

V and J are TRBV5-6 and TRBJ2-7; 7 nucleotides align to TRBD1. Losses at the gene ends were 6 bases for V and 7 bases for J; bases not matched to a gene: 7. The CDR3 has 12 residues. The germline CDR1 and CDR2 sequences are SGHDT and YYEEEE. Written as DNA, the CDR3 is TGTGCCAGCAACGTCGGGACAGTGGAGCAGTACTTC. This sequence encodes CASNVGTVEQYF.

This clonotype has only one observation. V usage is TRBV20-1 and J usage is TRBJ2-3; D ambiguous. The CDR3 totals 12 residues. Looked up from germline, CDR1 is DFQATT and CDR2 is SNEGSKA (reference sequence). Trimming stripped 5 bases from V and 1 base from J, with 7 bases between. CDR3 nucleotide sequence: TGCAGTGCTGGGATCCGCACAGATACGCAGTATTTT. Translating gives CSAGIRTDTQYF.

This clonotype was picked up one time. The chain uses TRBV19 and TRBJ2-7; D not resolved. The CDR3 is made up of 14 amino acids. Germline assignment: CDR1 LNHDA and CDR2 SQIVND (reference sequence). Between the trimmed V and J ends, which lost 5 bases and 2 bases, there was a span of 13 bases. In nucleotides, the CDR3 is TGTGCCAGTAGTCCGGGCCCCTTAACCTACGAGCAGTACTTC. It encodes CASSPGPLTYEQYF.

This clonotype was observed a handful of times. DNA of the CDR3: TGCGCCAGCAGCTTGGAAGCGGCAAGCTCCTACAATGAGCAGTTCTTC. Amino acids: CASSLEAASSYNEQFF. This chain links TRBV5-1 with TRBJ2-1; tentatively, D is TRBD2 (5 bases). This CDR3 is 16 amino acids long. V was trimmed by 0 bases and J by 0 bases, leaving 10 bases between them. From germline, CDR1 is SGHRS and CDR2 YFSETQ.

This clonotype was observed a handful of times. This rearrangement joins TRBV20-1 to TRBJ2-7; D may be TRBD2 (7 bases). V lost 4 bases and J lost 0, with 13 bases in between. CDR1 and CDR2 from the germline V gene are DFQATT and SNEGSKA (reference sequence). The CDR3 totals 14 residues. CDR3 sequence: CSAIAGASSYEQYF. The CDR3 DNA is TGCAGTGCTATTGCGGGGGCGAGCTCCTACGAGCAGTACTTC.

This clonotype showed up just a few times. One junction end does not reproduce the germline sequence, and a read error may be involved. The chain couples TRBV7-9 to TRBJ2-6; no definite D call. CDR1 is SEHNR, CDR2 FQNEAQ, per germline (reference sequence). CDR3 length: 17 residues. DNA for the CDR3: TGTGCCAGCAGCTTAGGGCAGTGGCACTCTGGGGTCAACGTCCTGACTTTC. Translated, it gives CASSLGQWHSGVNVLTF.

The chain joins TRBV27 to TRBJ2-3, with TRBD1 identical over 7 bases. The CDR3 covers 18 residues. Germline CDR1 MNHEY, CDR2 SMNVEV (reference sequence). V trimming: 2 bases; J trimming: 0 bases; junction bases outside the gene matches: 11. Here the CDR3 reads CASSLPYRGGSSTDTQYF. In DNA form, the CDR3 reads TGTGCCAGCAGTTTACCTTACAGGGGCGGCTCTAGCACAGATACGCAGTATTTT.

This clonotype was seen a handful of times. V and J are TRBV29-1 and TRBJ2-1, with a weak D call TRBD2 (5 bases). V lost 4 bases and J lost 0, with 10 bases in between. Per germline, CDR1 SQVTM and CDR2 ANQGSEA. The CDR3 contains 14 residues. The CDR3 region has the DNA TGCAGCGTTGGGACTTCGAGCTCCTACAATGAGCAGTTCTTC. Encoded protein: CSVGTSSSYNEQFF.